This passage covers 4 T cell receptor beta chains from one sample sequenced in a study of T cell responses to AZD1222 COVID-19 vaccine. Only in-frame clones appear in the TCRdb table, and some are missing; sequencing was by immunoSEQ multiplex PCR. The sample shows some 80,000 clones, more than 80% of them seen only once. This specimen consisted of peripheral blood, obtained on day 0 of AZD1222 vaccination. The receptors stem from an adult in good health.

The chain uses TRBV7-9 and TRBJ2-1; D call uncertain. Trimming stripped 5 bases from V and 4 bases from J, with 12 bases between. CDR1 and CDR2 from the germline V gene are SEHNR and FQNEAQ (reference sequence). The CDR3 runs 14 residues. The CDR3 region is CASSHPDIYNEQFF. CDR3 nucleotide sequence: TGTGCCAGCAGCCACCCAGACATTTACAATGAGCAGTTCTTC.

The rearrangement links TRBV9 to TRBJ1-2; 9 bases agree with TRBD1. The CDR3 extends over 15 amino acids. V shed 4 bases, J shed 4 bases, and the junction held 8 bases outside the gene matches. CDR1 and CDR2 from the germline V gene are SGDLS and YYNGEE. The CDR3 sequence is CASSPQGTGLYGYTF. In DNA form, the CDR3 reads TGTGCCAGCAGCCCCCAGGGGACAGGGCTCTATGGCTACACCTTC. Filled out from reference TRBV9 and TRBJ1-2, the complete variable domain reads DSGVTQTPKHLITATGQRVTLRCSPRSGDLSVYWYQQSLDQGLQFLIQYYNGEERAKGNILERFSAQQFPDLHSELNLSSLELGDSALYFCASSPQGTGLYGYTFGSGTRLTVV.

This chain's CDR3 is CASSSADRVTRQYF. The CDR3, as DNA: TGTGCCAGCAGCTCCGCGGACAGGGTAACGCGGCAGTACTTC. This sequence joins TRBV7-9 and TRBJ2-7, with 8 bases lining up with TRBD1. Germline V gene data show CDR1 as SEHNR and CDR2 as FQNEAQ (reference sequence). V lost 4 bases, J lost 9 bases, and 11 bases stayed unmatched. The CDR3 is 14 residues long.

The chain carries TRBV6-2 or TRBV6-3 and TRBJ1-2, with a weak D call TRBD1 (6 bases). Germline V gives CDR1 MNHEY, CDR2 SVGEGT. V shed 5 bases and J shed 7 bases, with 20 bases lying between them. This CDR3 contains 15 residues. In DNA, the CDR3 is TGTGCCAGCAGTGTGGACAGCCCACTCCGGGGTGGCTACACCTTC. It yields the protein CASSVDSPLRGGYTF.